The 22 T cell receptor beta chains in this list originate from one sample, sequenced in a study of cytomegalovirus exposure and HLA in healthy donors. Use of 60 Vbeta and 13 Jbeta primers characterized the PCR. Only in-frame clones appear in the TCRdb table, and some are missing; sequencing was by immunoSEQ multiplex PCR. The table shows over 150,000 clones, with 60% to 85% occurring only once. What was sequenced was PBMCs. The receptors shown here come from a woman aged 40 to 49 in good health and CMV-seronegative.

This chain links TRBV10-1 with TRBJ1-1, with D tentatively TRBD1 (6 bases). The CDR3 loop spans 17 amino acids. Trimming removed 0 bases at V and 0 bases at J, with 14 bases between. Per the germline V gene, CDR1 is WNHNN and CDR2 is SYGVQD (reference sequence). The CDR3 nucleotides read TGCGCCAGCAGTGAGTCCCCAGGGGCGCCCATGAACACTGAAGCTTTCTTT. Translating gives CASSESPGAPMNTEAFF.

This clone was counted only a few times. The J gene is TRBJ2-1, the V gene TRBV7-9; 10 bases are a match to TRBD2. Trimming cost V 1 base and J 0 bases; bases outside gene matches: 9. Germline CDR1 reads SEHNR; CDR2 reads FQNEAQ (reference sequence). The CDR3 consists of 19 residues. The CDR3 DNA reads as TGTGCCAGCAGCTTAGGAGCACTAGCGGGGCTAGCCTCCTACAATGAGCAGTTCTTC. Residues: CASSLGALAGLASYNEQFF.

The chain is built from TRBV6-1 and TRBJ2-5; 7 bases are shared with TRBD2. The CDR3 has 14 amino acids. Trimming took 6 bases from V and 5 from J; bases not matched to a gene: 9. The germline V gene encodes CDR1 MNHNS and CDR2 SASEGT. This chain's CDR3 is CASRPGLRWETQYF. Written as DNA, the CDR3 is TGTGCCAGCAGGCCGGGACTAAGATGGGAGACCCAGTACTTC.

The CDR3 DNA reads as TGTGCCAGCAGCTTACTGGGACAAGGATACGAGCAGTACTTC. It specifies CASSLLGQGYEQYF. This chain connects TRBV11-2 to TRBJ2-7, with a possible D match to TRBD1 (6 bases). CDR1 and CDR2 (germline): SGHAT, FQNNGV. Trimming removed 2 bases from V and 4 bases from J, with 12 bases in between. The CDR3 consists of 14 residues.

V and J are TRBV5-6 and TRBJ1-4; a weak D match, TRBD1 (5 bases). The V end lost 3 bases, the J end lost 7 bases, and 13 bases lay between the germline ends. The germline V gene encodes CDR1 SGHDT and CDR2 YYEEEE. The CDR3 contains 14 residues. The CDR3 region is CASSSLGGGEKLFF. In DNA, the CDR3 is TGTGCCAGCAGCTCCCTGGGGGGGGGTGAAAAACTGTTTTTT.

J is TRBJ2-3 and V is TRBV5-1, with TRBD2 matching 7 bases. The CDR3 sequence is 14 residues long. V was clipped by 3 bases and J by 2 bases; unmatched bases: 3. Looked up from germline, CDR1 is SGHRS and CDR2 is YFSETQ. As DNA, the CDR3 is TGCGCCAGCAGCTCCGGGGGGTACACAGATACGCAGTATTTT. Protein product: CASSSGGYTDTQYF.

The chain joins TRBV6-6 to TRBJ2-7; TRBD1 is a possible D gene (5 bases). CDR1 is MNHNY, CDR2 SVGAGI, per germline (reference sequence). V was pared by 0 bases and J by 6 bases, with 15 bases between. This CDR3 region has 15 residues. The CDR3 here is CASSYSISRVAEQYF. The CDR3 DNA sequence: TGTGCCAGCAGTTACTCGATTTCCAGGGTGGCCGAGCAGTACTTC.

DNA for the CDR3: TGTGCCTGTAAAGCGGGGAGGGGGTACAATGAGCAGTTCTTC. Its protein product is CACKAGRGYNEQFF. The chain joins TRBV30 to TRBJ2-1; D might be TRBD2 (7 bases). This CDR3 is built from 14 residues. V shed 6 bases and J shed 4 bases, with 16 bases lying between them. CDR1 is GTSNPN and CDR2 is SVGIG in the germline V gene (reference sequence).

CDR3 bases: TGCGCCAGCAGTGACCCTGGGACAGGGGGAGAAAAACTGTTTTTT. This encodes CASSDPGTGGEKLFF. This chain connects TRBV10-2 to TRBJ1-4; 11 positions match TRBD1. V lost 3 bases to trimming and J lost 8 bases; unmatched junction nucleotides: 5. The V gene's germline CDR1 is WSHSY and CDR2 SAAADI. The CDR3 totals 15 residues.

This rearrangement joins TRBV5-4 to TRBJ2-7; D not resolved. Per germline, CDR1 SGHNT and CDR2 YYREEE (reference sequence). This CDR3 spans 13 amino acids. Trimming removed 0 bases at V and 6 bases at J, with 10 bases between. The CDR3 nucleotides are TGTGCCAGCAGCTTGGGTTCCTACAGCGAGCAGTACTTC. It encodes CASSLGSYSEQYF.

The V gene is TRBV28, the J gene TRBJ1-2, with a weak D call TRBD1 (5 bases). CDR3 length: 14 amino acids. V lost 9 bases, J lost 8 bases, and 22 bases lay in between. Germline V lookup: CDR1 MDHEN, CDR2 SYDVKM. CDR3 nucleotides: TGTGCCAGTCTGAGCCCAGGGAGGTCGAGAGGCTACACCTTC. As protein: CASLSPGRSRGYTF.

V usage is TRBV7-9 and J usage is TRBJ1-5; D might be TRBD1 (6 bases). This CDR3 comprises 18 residues. The germline V gene encodes CDR1 SEHNR and CDR2 FQNEAQ (reference sequence). V was pared by 2 bases and J by 8 bases, with 25 bases between. CDR3 DNA sequence: TGTGCCAGCAGCTTAAGTTGGGACCGGGACACTGCCTCGAAGCCCCAGCATTTT. Translated: CASSLSWDRDTASKPQHF.

V gene TRBV6-5 combines with J gene TRBJ1-1, with D uncertain. The V end lost 3 bases, the J end lost 5 bases, and 16 bases lay between the germline ends. The length of the CDR3 is 15 residues. The germline gives CDR1 MNHEY, CDR2 SVGAGI. In nucleotides, the CDR3 is TGTGCCAGCAGTTATATCGGCCGCGGTGAGACTGAAGCTTTCTTT. It is translated as CASSYIGRGETEAFF.

This clone was seen a few times. The chain has TRBV4-2 and TRBJ2-1; TRBD2 matches at 7 bases. Germline V gives CDR1 LGHNA, CDR2 YNFKEQ. The CDR3 extends over 18 amino acids. V gave up 0 bases and J gave up 8 bases; unmatched junction bases: 16. The CDR3 protein is CASSQELPSGALGYEQFF. The DNA of the CDR3 is TGTGCCAGCAGCCAAGAACTGCCTAGCGGAGCCCTCGGGTATGAGCAGTTCTTC.

This chain links TRBV19 with TRBJ1-2, with 9 bases fitting TRBD1. J gave up 8 bases and V 6 bases, and 16 bases lay outside the gene matches. The germline CDR1 and CDR2 sequences are LNHDA and SQIVND (reference sequence). The CDR3 is made up of 16 amino acids. CDR3 protein: CASRTGTGRGTRGYTF. The CDR3 DNA reads as TGTGCCAGTAGAACCGGGACAGGGAGGGGGACGAGAGGCTACACCTTC.

The chain combines TRBV6-5 with TRBJ1-2; 9 bases match TRBD1. Per germline, CDR1 MNHEY and CDR2 SVGAGI. CDR3 length equals 15 residues. Losses at the gene ends were 5 bases for V and 7 bases for J; bases not matched to a gene: 11. DNA of the CDR3: TGTGCCAGCAGTACTCCCACCGGGACAGGGACTGGCTACACCTTC. It is translated as CASSTPTGTGTGYTF.

V and J are TRBV6-1 and TRBJ1-5; 7 bases agree with TRBD1. V lost 5 bases to trimming and J lost 5 bases; unmatched junction nucleotides: 6. The CDR3 is made up of 14 amino acids. Germline V gene data show CDR1 as MNHNS and CDR2 as SASEGT. DNA for the CDR3: TGTGCCAGCAGTACAGGGGAATACGATCAGCCCCAGCATTTT. It codes for CASSTGEYDQPQHF.

The chain links TRBV5-6 to TRBJ2-5; TRBD1 matches at 8 bases. The CDR3 is 14 amino acids. After removal of 4 bases from V and 5 bases from J, the junction contained 7 bases not matched to a gene. The germline V gene encodes CDR1 SGHDT and CDR2 YYEEEE. CDR3: CASSPATGVETQYF. The CDR3 coding sequence is TGTGCCAGCAGCCCCGCGACAGGGGTGGAGACCCAGTACTTC.

V gene TRBV5-1 combines with J gene TRBJ1-1, with 10 nucleotides matching TRBD1. The CDR3 covers 13 residues. The V gene end was trimmed by 4 bases and the J gene end by 6 bases; junction bases not matched to a gene: 3. Looked up from germline, CDR1 is SGHRS and CDR2 is YFSETQ. CDR3 coding DNA: TGCGCCAGCAGCACCGGGACAGGGGCTGAAGCTTTCTTT. Amino acid sequence: CASSTGTGAEAFF.

The genes are TRBV11-2 and TRBJ2-5; weak D call: TRBD1 (6 bases). CDR1 is SGHAT, CDR2 FQNNGV, per germline. With 5 bases removed from V and 3 bases from J, the gap between germline ends came to 13 bases. CDR3 length: 14 residues. The CDR3 DNA reads as TGTGCCAGCAGCCCCCCCGGGACAAAAGAGACCCAGTACTTC. The encoded protein is CASSPPGTKETQYF.

The V call is TRBV29-1, the J call TRBJ1-1; 7 bases agree with TRBD1. CDR1 is SQVTM, CDR2 ANQGSEA, per germline. The CDR3 spans 12 residues. The junction had 8 bases not matched to a gene; V was cut back by 7 bases and J by 6 bases. The CDR3 coding sequence is TGCAGCGGACAGGGTTCGGGCGCTGAAGCTTTCTTT. Its protein is CSGQGSGAEAFF. The full variable domain, rest sourced from reference TRBV29-1 and TRBJ1-1, is SAVISQKPSRDICQRGTSLTIQCQVDSQVTMMFWYRQQPGQSLTLIATANQGSEATYESGFVIDKFPISRPNLTFSTLTVSNMSPEDSSIYLCSGQGSGAEAFFGQGTRLTVV.

V gene TRBV7-8 combines with J gene TRBJ2-3; possibly TRBD1 for D (7 bases). The CDR3 contains 13 residues. V was clipped by 6 bases and J by 2 bases, with 9 bases between them. In germline, CDR1 is SGHVS, CDR2 FQNEAQ. CDR3 loop: CASREGATDTQYF. Written as DNA, the CDR3 is TGTGCCAGCAGGGAGGGGGCCACAGATACGCAGTATTTT.